Below, one TCR beta chain is given with its context. Its specificity is unknown. The germline gives CDR1 SGHAT, CDR2 FQNNGV. This CDR3 is 15 amino acids long. V was pared by 1 base and J by 1 base, with 2 bases of the junction left unmatched. The data originate from a study of OX40 agonist ivuxolimab in advanced cancers. Study-wide context: The study treated patients with ivuxolimab, an agonistic anti-OX40 (CD134) antibody. Study-level findings and limits: CD8+ T cells averaged more expanded clones than CD4+. Circulating CD4+ and CD8+ T cells showed clonal expansion by week 6 at 0.1 to 3.0 mg/kg.

Using immunoSEQ multiplex PCR, the repertoire was profiled, and TCRdb retains in-frame clones only, with some absent. The repertoire has about 37,000 clones, approximately 84% of them found once; the top ten carry roughly 19%. Patients were excluded for autoimmune disease history or systemic immunosuppression. The source is an adult with an advanced solid tumor such as melanoma, head and neck, liver or kidney cancer. The sequencing used CD4+ or CD8+ T cells sorted from blood, collected in a trial of the OX40 agonist ivuxolimab. J is TRBJ2-5 and V is TRBV11-2, with 8 bases lining up with TRBD2. CDR3 nucleotide sequence: TGTGCCAGCAGCTTAGGGCGGGGGGTCCAAGAGACCCAGTACTTC. Amino acid sequence: CASSLGRGVQETQYF.